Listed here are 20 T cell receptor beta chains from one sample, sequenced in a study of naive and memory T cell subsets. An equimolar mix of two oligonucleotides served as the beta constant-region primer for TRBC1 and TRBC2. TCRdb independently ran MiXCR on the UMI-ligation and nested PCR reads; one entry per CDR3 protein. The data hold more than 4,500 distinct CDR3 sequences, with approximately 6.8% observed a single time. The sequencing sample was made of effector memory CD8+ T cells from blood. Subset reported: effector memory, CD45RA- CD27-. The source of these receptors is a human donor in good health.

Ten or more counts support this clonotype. The CDR3 loop is CASSLGTDADTQYF. DNA for the CDR3: TGTGCCAGCAGCTTGGGGACAGACGCAGATACGCAGTATTTT. The gene calls are TRBV7-9 and TRBJ2-3, with TRBD1 matching over 7 bases. Losses at the gene ends were 3 bases for V and 4 bases for J; bases not matched to a gene: 4. Germline CDR1 reads SEHNR; CDR2 reads FQNEAQ (reference sequence). The CDR3 loop spans 14 amino acids.

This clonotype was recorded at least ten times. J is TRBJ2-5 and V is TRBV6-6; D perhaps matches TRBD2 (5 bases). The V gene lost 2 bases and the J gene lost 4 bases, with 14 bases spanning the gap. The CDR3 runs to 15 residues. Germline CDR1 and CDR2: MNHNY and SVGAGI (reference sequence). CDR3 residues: CASSYADGVSETQYF. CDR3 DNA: TGTGCCAGCAGTTACGCCGACGGGGTGTCAGAGACCCAGTACTTC.

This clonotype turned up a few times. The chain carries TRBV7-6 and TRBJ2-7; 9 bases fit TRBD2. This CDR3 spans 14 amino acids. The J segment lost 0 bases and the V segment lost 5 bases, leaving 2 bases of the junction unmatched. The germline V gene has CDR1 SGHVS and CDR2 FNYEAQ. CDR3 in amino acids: CASSRAGGSYEQYF. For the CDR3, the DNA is TGTGCCAGCAGCCGAGCGGGGGGCTCCTACGAGCAGTACTTC.

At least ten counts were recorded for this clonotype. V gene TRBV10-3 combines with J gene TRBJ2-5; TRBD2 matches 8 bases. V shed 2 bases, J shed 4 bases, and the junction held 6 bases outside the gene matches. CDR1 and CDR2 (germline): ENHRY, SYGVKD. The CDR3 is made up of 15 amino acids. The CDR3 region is CAISEGREDGETQYF. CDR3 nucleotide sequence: TGTGCCATCAGTGAGGGGCGGGAGGATGGAGAGACCCAGTACTTC.

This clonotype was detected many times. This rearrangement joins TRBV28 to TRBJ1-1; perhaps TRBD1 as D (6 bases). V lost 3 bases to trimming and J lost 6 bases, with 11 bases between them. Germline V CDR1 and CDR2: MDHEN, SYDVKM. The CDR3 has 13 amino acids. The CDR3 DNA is TGTGCCAGCAGTTTCGTCAGGGGTGCTGAAGCTTTCTTT. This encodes CASSFVRGAEAFF.

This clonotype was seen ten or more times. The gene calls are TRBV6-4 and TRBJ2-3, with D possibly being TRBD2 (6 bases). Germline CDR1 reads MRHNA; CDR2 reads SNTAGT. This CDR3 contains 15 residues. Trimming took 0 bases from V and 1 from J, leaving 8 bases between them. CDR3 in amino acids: CASSDSRGGTDTQYF. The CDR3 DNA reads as TGTGCCAGCAGTGACTCGCGGGGAGGCACAGATACGCAGTATTTT.

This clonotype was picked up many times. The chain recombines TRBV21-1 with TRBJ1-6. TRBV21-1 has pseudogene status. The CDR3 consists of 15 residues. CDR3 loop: CASSKQVWNASPLHF. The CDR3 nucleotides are TGTGCCAGCAGCAAACAGGTTTGGAACGCTTCACCCCTCCACTTT.

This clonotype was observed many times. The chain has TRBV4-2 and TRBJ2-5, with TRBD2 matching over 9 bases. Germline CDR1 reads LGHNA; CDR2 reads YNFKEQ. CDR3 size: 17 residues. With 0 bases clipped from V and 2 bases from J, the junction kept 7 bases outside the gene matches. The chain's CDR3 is CASSQDWASGVQETQYF. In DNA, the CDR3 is TGTGCCAGCAGCCAAGATTGGGCTAGCGGGGTACAAGAGACCCAGTACTTC.

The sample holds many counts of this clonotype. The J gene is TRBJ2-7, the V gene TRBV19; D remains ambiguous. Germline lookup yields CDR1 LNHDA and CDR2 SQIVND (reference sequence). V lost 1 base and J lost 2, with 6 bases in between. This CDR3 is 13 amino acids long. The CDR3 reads CASSIGLTYEQYF. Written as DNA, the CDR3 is TGTGCCAGTAGTATAGGACTGACCTACGAGCAGTACTTC.

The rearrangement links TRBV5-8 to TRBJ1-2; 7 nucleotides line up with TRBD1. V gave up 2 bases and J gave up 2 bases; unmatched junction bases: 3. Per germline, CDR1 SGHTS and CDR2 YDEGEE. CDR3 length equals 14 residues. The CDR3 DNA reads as TGTGCCAGCAGCTTAGGGGGCCTCAACTATGGCTACACCTTC. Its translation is CASSLGGLNYGYTF.

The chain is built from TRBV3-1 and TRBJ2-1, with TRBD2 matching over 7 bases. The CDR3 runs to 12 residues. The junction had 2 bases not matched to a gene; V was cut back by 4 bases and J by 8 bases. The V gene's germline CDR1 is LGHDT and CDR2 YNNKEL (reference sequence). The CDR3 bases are TGTGCCAGCAGCCCGGGACTACATGAGCAGTTCTTC. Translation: CASSPGLHEQFF.

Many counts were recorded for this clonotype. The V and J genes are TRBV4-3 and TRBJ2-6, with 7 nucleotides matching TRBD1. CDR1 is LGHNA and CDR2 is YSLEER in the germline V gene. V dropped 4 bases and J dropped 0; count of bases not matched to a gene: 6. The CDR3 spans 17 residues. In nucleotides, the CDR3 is TGCGCCAGCAGCCTGGGACAGTCCAGCTCTGGGGCCAACGTCCTGACTTTC. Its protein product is CASSLGQSSSGANVLTF.

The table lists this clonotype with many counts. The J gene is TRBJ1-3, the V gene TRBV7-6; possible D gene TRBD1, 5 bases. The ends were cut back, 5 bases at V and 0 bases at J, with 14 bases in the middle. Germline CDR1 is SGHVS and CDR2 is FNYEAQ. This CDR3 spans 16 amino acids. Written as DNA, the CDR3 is TGTGCCAGCAGCGCCGGGACCCCGGACTCTGGAAACACCATATATTTT. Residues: CASSAGTPDSGNTIYF. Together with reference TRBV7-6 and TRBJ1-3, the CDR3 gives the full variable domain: GAGVSQSPRYKVTKRGQDVALRCDPISGHVSLYWYRQALGQGPEFLTYFNYEAQQDKSGLPNDRFSAERPEGSISTLTIQRTEQRDSAMYRCASSAGTPDSGNTIYFGEGSWLTVV.

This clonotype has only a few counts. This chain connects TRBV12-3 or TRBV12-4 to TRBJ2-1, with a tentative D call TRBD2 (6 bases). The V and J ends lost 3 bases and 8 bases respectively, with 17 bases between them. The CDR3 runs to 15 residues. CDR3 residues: CASSFFGGVDDEQFF. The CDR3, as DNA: TGTGCCAGCAGTTTTTTTGGCGGGGTAGACGATGAGCAGTTCTTC.

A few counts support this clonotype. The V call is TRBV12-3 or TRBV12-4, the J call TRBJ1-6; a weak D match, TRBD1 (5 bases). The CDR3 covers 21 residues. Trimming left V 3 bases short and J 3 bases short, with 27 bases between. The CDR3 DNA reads TGTGCCAGCAGTTTGACCAGGGTAGTTTGGGGAATAGGACTCTATAATTCACCCCTCCACTTT. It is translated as CASSLTRVVWGIGLYNSPLHF.

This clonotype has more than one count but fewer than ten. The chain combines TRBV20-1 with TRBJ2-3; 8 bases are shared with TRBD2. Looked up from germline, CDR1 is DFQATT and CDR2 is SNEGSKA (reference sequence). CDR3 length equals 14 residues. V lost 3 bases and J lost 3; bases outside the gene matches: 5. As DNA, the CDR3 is TGCAGTGCTAGTGGCGGGGGGTTTACAGATACGCAGTATTTT. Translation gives CSASGGGFTDTQYF.

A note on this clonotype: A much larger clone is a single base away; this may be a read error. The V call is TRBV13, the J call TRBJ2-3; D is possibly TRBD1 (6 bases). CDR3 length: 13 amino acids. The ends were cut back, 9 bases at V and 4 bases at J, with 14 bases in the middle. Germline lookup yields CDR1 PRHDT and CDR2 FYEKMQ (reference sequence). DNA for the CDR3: TGTGCCAGTTCGGGACATAGCGCAGATACGCAGTATTTT. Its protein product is CASSGHSADTQYF.

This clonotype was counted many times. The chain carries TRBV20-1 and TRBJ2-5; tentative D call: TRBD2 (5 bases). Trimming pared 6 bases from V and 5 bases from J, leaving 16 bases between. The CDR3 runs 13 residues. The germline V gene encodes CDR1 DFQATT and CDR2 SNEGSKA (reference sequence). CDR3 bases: TGCAGTGCCCCCCGAGGGAGTATGGAGACCCAGTACTTC. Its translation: CSAPRGSMETQYF.

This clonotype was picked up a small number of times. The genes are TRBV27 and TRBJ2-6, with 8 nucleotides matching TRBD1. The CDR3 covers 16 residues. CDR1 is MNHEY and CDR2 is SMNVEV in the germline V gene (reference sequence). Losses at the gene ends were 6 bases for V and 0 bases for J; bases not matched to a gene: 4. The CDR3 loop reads CASRRTGPSGANVLTF. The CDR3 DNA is TGTGCCAGCAGGCGGACAGGGCCCTCTGGGGCCAACGTCCTGACTTTC.

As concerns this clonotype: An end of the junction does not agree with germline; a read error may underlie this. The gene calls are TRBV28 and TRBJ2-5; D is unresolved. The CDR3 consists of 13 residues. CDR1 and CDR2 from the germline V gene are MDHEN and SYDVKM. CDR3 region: CASSPPKLASLDF. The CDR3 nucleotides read TGTGCCAGCAGTCCCCCCAAGTTGGCAAGCCTCGACTTC.